The clone carrying this T cell receptor beta chain was counted only a few times. The record originates from a study of T cells in Graves' hyperthyroidism and ophthalmopathy. For the study at large: Peripheral blood draws took place at initial diagnosis, ahead of any treatment.

The germline CDR1 and CDR2 sequences are MNHEY and SMNVEV (reference sequence). The CDR3 has 14 amino acids. The germline V and J ends were trimmed by 4 bases and 3 bases, with 9 bases remaining between them. The investigators amplified TCR beta CDR3 regions from RNA transcripts. The primer set for the first-round RT-PCR of the TCR CDR3 was HTBI. TCRdb re-derived calls from the multiplex PCR reads in MiXCR, one entry per CDR3 protein. In the table there are 500,000 to 550,000 distinct CDR3 sequences, around 20% of which are singletons. Graves' hyperthyroidism was deemed stable absent ophthalmopathy progression within 18 months. Patients were excluded because of uncontrolled infection, other autoimmune disease, pregnancy or lactation. Fresh peripheral blood, around 11 ml of it, supplied the PBMCs.

The chain uses TRBV27 and TRBJ2-2, with D tentatively TRBD2 (5 bases). Sequences were obtained from blood. This TCR was sampled from a man between 18 and 35 years old with Graves' hyperthyroidism. CDR3 protein: CASSSDSDTGELFF. The CDR3 nucleotides read TGTGCCAGCAGTTCGGACTCTGACACCGGGGAGCTGTTTTTT.